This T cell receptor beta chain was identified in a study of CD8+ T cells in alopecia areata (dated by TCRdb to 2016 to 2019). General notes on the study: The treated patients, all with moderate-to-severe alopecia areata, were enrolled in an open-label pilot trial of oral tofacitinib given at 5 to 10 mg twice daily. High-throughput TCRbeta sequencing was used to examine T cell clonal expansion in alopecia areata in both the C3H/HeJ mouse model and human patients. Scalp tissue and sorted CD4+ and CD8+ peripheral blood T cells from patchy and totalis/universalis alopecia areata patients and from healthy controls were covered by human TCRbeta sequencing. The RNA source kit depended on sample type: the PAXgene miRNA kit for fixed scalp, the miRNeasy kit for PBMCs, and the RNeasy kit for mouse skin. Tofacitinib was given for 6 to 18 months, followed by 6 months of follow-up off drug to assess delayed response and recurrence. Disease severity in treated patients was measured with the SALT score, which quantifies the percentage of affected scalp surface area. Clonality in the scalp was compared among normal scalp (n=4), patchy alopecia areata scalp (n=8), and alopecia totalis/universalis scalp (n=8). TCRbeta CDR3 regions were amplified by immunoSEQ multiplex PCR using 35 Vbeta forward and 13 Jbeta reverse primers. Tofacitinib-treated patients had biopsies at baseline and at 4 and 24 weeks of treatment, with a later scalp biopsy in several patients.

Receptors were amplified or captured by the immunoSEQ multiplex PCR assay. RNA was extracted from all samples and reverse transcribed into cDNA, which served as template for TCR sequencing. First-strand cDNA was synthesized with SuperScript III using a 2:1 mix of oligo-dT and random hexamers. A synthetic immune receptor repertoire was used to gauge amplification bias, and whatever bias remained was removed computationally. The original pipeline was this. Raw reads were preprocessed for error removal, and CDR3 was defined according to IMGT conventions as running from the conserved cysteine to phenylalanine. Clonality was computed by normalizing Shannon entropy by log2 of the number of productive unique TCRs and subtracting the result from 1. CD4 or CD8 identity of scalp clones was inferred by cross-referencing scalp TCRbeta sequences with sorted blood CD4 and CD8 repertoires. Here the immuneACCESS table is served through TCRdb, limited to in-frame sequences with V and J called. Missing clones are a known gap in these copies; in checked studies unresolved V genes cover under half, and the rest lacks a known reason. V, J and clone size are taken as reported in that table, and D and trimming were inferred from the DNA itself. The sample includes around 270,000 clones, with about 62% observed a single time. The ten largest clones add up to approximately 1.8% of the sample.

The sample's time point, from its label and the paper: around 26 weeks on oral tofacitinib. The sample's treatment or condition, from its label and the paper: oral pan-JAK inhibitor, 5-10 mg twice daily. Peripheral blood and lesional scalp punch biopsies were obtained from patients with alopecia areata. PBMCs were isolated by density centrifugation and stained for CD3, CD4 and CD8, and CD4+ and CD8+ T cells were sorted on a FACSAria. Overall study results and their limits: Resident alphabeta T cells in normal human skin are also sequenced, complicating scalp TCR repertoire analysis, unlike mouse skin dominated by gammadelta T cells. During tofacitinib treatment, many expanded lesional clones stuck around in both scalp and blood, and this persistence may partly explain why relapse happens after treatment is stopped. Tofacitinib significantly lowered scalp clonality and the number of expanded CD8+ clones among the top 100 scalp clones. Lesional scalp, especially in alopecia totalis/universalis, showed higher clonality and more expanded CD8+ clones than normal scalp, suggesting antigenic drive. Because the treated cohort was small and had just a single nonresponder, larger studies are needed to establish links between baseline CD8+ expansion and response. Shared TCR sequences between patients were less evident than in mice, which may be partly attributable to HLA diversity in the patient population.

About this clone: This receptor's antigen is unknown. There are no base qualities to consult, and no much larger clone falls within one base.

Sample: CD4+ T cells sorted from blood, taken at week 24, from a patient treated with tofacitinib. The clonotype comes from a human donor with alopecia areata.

The CDR3 here reads CASSQVGPNTEAFF. The sequenced DNA: TGTGCCAGCAGCCAAGTGGGTCCGAACACTGAAGCTTTCTTT. The chain is assembled from TRBV4-2 and TRBJ1-1, with the D gene too uncertain to name. V loses 1 base of germline sequence and J loses 1 base, and the interval between the two ends is 7 bases. Measured from the cysteine to the phenylalanine, the CDR3 is 14 residues long. Of all the DNA, just the CDR3 is kept, 42 bases in frame from base 1. The germline V gene gives CDR1 as LGHNA and CDR2 as YNFKEQ.